Detailed here is one T cell receptor (beta chain). Relative to the germline gene, one junction end is altered; a read error may explain this. The germline CDR1 and CDR2 sequences are SGHAT and FQNNGV. This CDR3 is 15 amino acids long. This sample is part of a study of tumor-infiltrating lymphocytes in primary liver carcinoma. Co-extraction of RNA and DNA was performed on 20-30 mg of unsorted bulk tissue. Starting material of 500 to 600 ng total RNA yielded TCR beta cDNA via a constant-region primer. For TCR beta, libraries were produced by three nested multiplex PCR rounds using slightly modified ARM-PCR. A C-beta reverse primer and TRBV1-TRBV30 forward primers served in each of the first two PCR rounds, at 9 to 11 cycles apiece. TCRdb re-derived calls from the multiplex PCR reads in MiXCR, one entry per CDR3 protein. The profile covers 90,000 to 150,000 distinct CDR3 sequences, with 55% to 70% appearing a single time and more than 7% taken by the ten largest.

V is TRBV11-2 and J is TRBJ2-7; 7 bases fit TRBD1. Sequenced sample: tumor-adjacent normal liver tissue. The origin of this receptor is a woman aged 60 to 75 with primary liver carcinoma and hepatitis B virus infection. This CDR3 is CTSSSHPGQIYVQYF. The CDR3 bases are TGTACCAGCAGCTCTCACCCGGGACAGATTTACGTGCAGTACTTC.